These 22 T cell receptor beta chains originate from one sample sequenced in a study of shared clonotypes between healthy human individuals. TCRdb's table, derived via immunoSEQ multiplex PCR, lists solely in-frame clones and lacks some. The sample yields approximately 500,000 clones, around 96% seen once. The sequenced sample was naive CD4+ T cells sorted from blood. Subset specified: CD45RA+ positively selected. The receptors stem from a woman aged 25 to 39 in good health.

The V call is TRBV5-1, the J call TRBJ2-7; 8 nucleotides match TRBD1. CDR3 size: 13 residues. In germline, CDR1 is SGHRS, CDR2 YFSETQ. V lost 7 bases, J lost 6 bases, and 9 bases stayed unmatched. CDR3 sequence: CASSRTGNREQYF. CDR3 bases: TGCGCCAGCTCGCGGACAGGGAACCGCGAGCAGTACTTC.

The J gene is TRBJ2-7, the V gene TRBV7-3; weak D call: TRBD1 (6 bases). V shed 6 bases and J shed 3 bases, with 12 bases lying between them. The CDR3 is 13 residues long. The germline V gene has CDR1 SGHTA and CDR2 FQGTGA. The CDR3 region has the DNA TGTGCCAGCAGACAGGGTGTTGGCTACGAGCAGTACTTC. It encodes CASRQGVGYEQYF. The whole variable domain, filled in from reference TRBV7-3 and TRBJ2-7, reads GAGVSQTPSNKVTEKGKYVELRCDPISGHTALYWYRQSLGQGPEFLIYFQGTGAADDSGLPNDRFFAVRPEGSVSTLKIQRTERGDSAVYLCASRQGVGYEQYFGPGTRLTVT.

The chain recombines TRBV6-1 with TRBJ1-5; weak D call: TRBD1 (5 bases). The CDR3 sequence is 15 residues long. Germline values: CDR1 MNHNS, CDR2 SASEGT. The V end lost 5 bases, the J end lost 3 bases, and 14 bases lay between the germline ends. The CDR3 reads CASSIYGTPNQPQHF. The DNA of the CDR3 is TGTGCCAGCAGTATCTACGGGACCCCCAATCAGCCCCAGCATTTT.

The chain links TRBV28 to TRBJ2-4, with a possible D match to TRBD2 (5 bases). The germline V gene encodes CDR1 MDHEN and CDR2 SYDVKM. V lost 6 bases, J lost 7 bases, and 16 bases lay in between. The CDR3 extends over 14 amino acids. CDR3 loop: CASRMPGKLNIQYF. The CDR3 DNA is TGTGCCAGCAGGATGCCGGGGAAACTGAACATTCAGTACTTC.

Written as DNA, the CDR3 is TGTGCCAGCAGACGGGACCGAAATCAGCCCCAGCATTTT. Amino acid sequence: CASRRDRNQPQHF. The chain joins TRBV27 to TRBJ1-5; TRBD1 might be the D (5 bases). Germline V CDR1 and CDR2: MNHEY, SMNVEV (reference sequence). V lost 6 bases, J lost 4 bases, and 10 bases lay in between. The length of the CDR3 is 13 residues.

This rearrangement joins TRBV5-6 to TRBJ2-1, with TRBD2 identical over 10 bases. Germline-derived CDR1 and CDR2 are SGHDT and YYEEEE. This CDR3 region has 16 residues. V was clipped by 2 bases and J by 9 bases; unmatched bases: 11. The CDR3 DNA reads as TGTGCCAGCAGCTTTATGTCAGCGGGAGGGCCAAGTGAGCAGTTCTTC. It translates to CASSFMSAGGPSEQFF.

The rearrangement links TRBV28 to TRBJ2-5; TRBD1 aligns across 9 bases. The last part of the DNA fits TRBJ2-7 better; the J call may be wrong. Germline lookup yields CDR1 MDHEN and CDR2 SYDVKM. This CDR3 region has 14 residues. CDR3 nucleotide sequence: TGTGCCAGCAGAGCCGGGACAGGGACGTACGAGCAGTACTTC. This gives the protein CASRAGTGTYEQYF.

V is TRBV14 and J is TRBJ2-6; D gene ambiguous. This CDR3 region has 21 residues. The germline V gene encodes CDR1 SGHDN and CDR2 FVKESK. Trimming stripped 0 bases from V and 0 bases from J, with 21 bases between. CDR3 in amino acids: CASSQETPAFVHHSGANVLTF. DNA for the CDR3: TGTGCCAGCAGCCAAGAGACCCCAGCGTTTGTCCACCACTCTGGGGCCAACGTCCTGACTTTC.

The chain links TRBV9 to TRBJ1-1; D perhaps matches TRBD1 (6 bases). Trimming removed 4 bases at V and 1 base at J, with 17 bases between. This CDR3 is built from 16 residues. Looked up from germline, CDR1 is SGDLS and CDR2 is YYNGEE. CDR3 residues: CASSPRVWGANTEAFF. The CDR3 region has the DNA TGTGCCAGCAGCCCCAGGGTTTGGGGGGCGAACACTGAAGCTTTCTTT.

The chain joins TRBV5-4 to TRBJ2-7; 11 positions match TRBD2. Germline CDR1 is SGHNT and CDR2 is YYREEE (reference sequence). The V segment lost 5 bases and the J segment 2 bases; nucleotides outside the gene matches: 9. The CDR3 consists of 16 residues. The CDR3 DNA is TGTGCCAGCAGTCCGGGACTAGCGGAAATAACCTACGAGCAGTACTTC. Amino acid sequence: CASSPGLAEITYEQYF.

The gene calls are TRBV27 and TRBJ1-5; D not certain. V shed 0 bases and J shed 6 bases, with 12 bases lying between them. The CDR3 contains 15 residues. The germline gives CDR1 MNHEY, CDR2 SMNVEV (reference sequence). The CDR3 here is CASSLSGELGQPQHF. In nucleotides, the CDR3 is TGTGCCAGCAGTTTATCTGGGGAGTTGGGTCAGCCCCAGCATTTT.

The rearrangement joins TRBV5-1 to TRBJ2-6; D call uncertain. The V and J ends lost 5 bases and 0 bases respectively, with 9 bases between them. CDR3 length: 15 amino acids. Germline CDR1 SGHRS, CDR2 YFSETQ. This chain's CDR3 is CASRGGSSGANVLTF. The CDR3 nucleotides read TGCGCCAGCAGGGGCGGAAGCTCTGGGGCCAACGTCCTGACTTTC.

The rearrangement uses TRBV6-6 and TRBJ1-5; 7 nucleotides agree with TRBD1. The V gene end was trimmed by 6 bases and the J gene end by 2 bases; junction bases not matched to a gene: 4. Per the germline V gene, CDR1 is MNHNY and CDR2 is SVGAGI (reference sequence). The CDR3 extends over 14 amino acids. The CDR3 is CASREGQGNQPQHF. The DNA of the CDR3 is TGTGCCAGCAGAGAAGGACAGGGCAATCAGCCCCAGCATTTT.

This chain links TRBV18 with TRBJ2-3; D gene unclear. V dropped 3 bases and J dropped 1 base, with 20 bases sitting between them. This CDR3 region has 18 residues. Germline assignment: CDR1 KGHSH and CDR2 LQKENI. CDR3 in DNA: TGTGCCAGCTCACCTTTCGTGCCGGACCCCAGGCGCACAGATACGCAGTATTTT. Encoded protein: CASSPFVPDPRRTDTQYF. Looking up the rest from reference TRBV18 and TRBJ2-3 gives the full variable domain: NAGVMQNPRHLVRRRGQEARLRCSPMKGHSHVYWYRQLPEEGLKFMVYLQKENIIDESGMPKERFSAEFPKEGPSILRIQQVVRGDSAAYFCASSPFVPDPRRTDTQYFGPGTRLTVL.

The chain couples TRBV5-1 to TRBJ2-1; 8 bases map to TRBD2. The CDR3 covers 17 residues. Germline trimming cut 0 bases from V and 1 base from J; bases unmatched to any gene: 6. The V gene's germline CDR1 is SGHRS and CDR2 YFSETQ. The CDR3 sequence: CASSLATTGGSYNEQFF. The CDR3 coding sequence is TGCGCCAGCAGCTTGGCCACTACGGGAGGGTCCTACAATGAGCAGTTCTTC.

A single count supports this clone. The chain is built from TRBV7-3 and TRBJ2-5; the match to TRBD2 covers 9 bases. The germline gives CDR1 SGHTA, CDR2 FQGTGA. The CDR3 covers 15 residues. The V gene end was trimmed by 0 bases and the J gene end by 4 bases; junction bases not matched to a gene: 3. CDR3 coding DNA: TGTGCCAGCAGCTTAACTAGCGGGAGTGGAGAGACCCAGTACTTC. Protein sequence: CASSLTSGSGETQYF.

This clone came up once. The gene calls are TRBV4-2 and TRBJ2-7; 12 bases line up with TRBD2. V shed 1 base, J shed 2 bases, and the junction held 9 bases outside the gene matches. The CDR3 sequence is 18 residues long. Per germline, CDR1 LGHNA and CDR2 YNFKEQ. The CDR3 reads CASSQGPLPSGRAYEQYF. In nucleotides, the CDR3 is TGTGCCAGCAGCCAAGGACCTCTACCTAGCGGGAGGGCCTACGAGCAGTACTTC.

The chain joins TRBV5-1 to TRBJ2-5; D perhaps matches TRBD1 (6 bases). The CDR3 consists of 15 residues. Trimming shortened V by 4 bases and J by 7 bases, and 20 bases separated the two germline ends. Germline values: CDR1 SGHRS, CDR2 YFSETQ. This chain's CDR3 is CASSPGRTGSRTQYF. In nucleotides, the CDR3 is TGCGCCAGCAGCCCAGGAAGAACAGGGTCCCGGACCCAGTACTTC.

V gene TRBV5-6 combines with J gene TRBJ2-1; unclear D gene. CDR3 length equals 12 residues. V was pared by 2 bases and J by 3 bases, with 3 bases between. Germline lookup yields CDR1 SGHDT and CDR2 YYEEEE. The CDR3 DNA reads TGTGCCAGCAGCTTTGGCTACAATGAGCAGTTCTTC. Its protein product is CASSFGYNEQFF.

This chain links TRBV28 with TRBJ1-2; D might be TRBD1 (5 bases). The CDR3 has 16 residues. Trimming took 4 bases from V and 5 from J, leaving 20 bases between them. Germline V gene data show CDR1 as MDHEN and CDR2 as SYDVKM. The CDR3 bases are TGTGCCAGCAGTTCCCCAGGTGGGGGTATCGGGTATGGCTACACCTTC. It translates to CASSSPGGGIGYGYTF.

The V gene is TRBV2, the J gene TRBJ2-7, with TRBD2 matching 12 bases. CDR3 length: 15 amino acids. Looked up from germline, CDR1 is SNHLY and CDR2 is FYNNEI. J lost 3 bases, V lost 6 bases, and 6 bases had no gene match. The CDR3 reads CASRAGTSGLYEQYF. CDR3 sequence (DNA): TGTGCCAGCAGAGCCGGGACTAGCGGGCTCTACGAGCAGTACTTC.

The rearrangement joins TRBV28 to TRBJ1-1, with D unclear. Trimming pared 3 bases from V and 3 bases from J, leaving 11 bases between. Germline V gene data show CDR1 as MDHEN and CDR2 as SYDVKM. CDR3 size: 14 residues. This CDR3 is CASSLSVVDTEAFF. CDR3 nucleotides: TGTGCCAGCAGTTTGTCAGTCGTGGACACTGAAGCTTTCTTT.